This T cell receptor beta chain was sequenced for a study of ipilimumab plus nivolumab after autologous stem cell transplantation. Study-wide background: The myeloma cohort included high-risk transplant-naive patients and patients relapsing within 3 years of a first autologous transplant.

With respect to this clone: Its antigen is unidentified.

Study conclusions and caveats: The authors say TCR, Treg and microbiome findings warrant further study.

Clones were read by immunoSEQ multiplex PCR, and TCRdb kept only the in-frame ones, dropping some. There are some 40,000 clones in the sample; roughly 92% occur only once, and over 0.85% lies in the top ten. The CDR3 totals 19 residues. The germline V gene has CDR1 SGHTA and CDR2 FQGNSA. V was pared by 0 bases and J by 0 bases, with 7 bases of the junction left unmatched. Ipilimumab, 1 mg/kg, started 14 to 28 days after autologous transplant. Patients got 3 mg/kg IV nivolumab weeks 1, 4, 7, 10, then biweekly through week 26. This chain links TRBV7-2 with TRBJ2-3; 12 bases align to TRBD2. Sample: PBMCs, taken in a trial of ipilimumab plus nivolumab as post-transplant consolidation. The receptor was derived from a male donor with multiple myeloma. DNA of the CDR3: TGTGCCAGCAGCTTAGCTCGAGCTAGCGGGAGGGCTAGCACAGATACGCAGTATTTT. It codes for CASSLARASGRASTDTQYF.